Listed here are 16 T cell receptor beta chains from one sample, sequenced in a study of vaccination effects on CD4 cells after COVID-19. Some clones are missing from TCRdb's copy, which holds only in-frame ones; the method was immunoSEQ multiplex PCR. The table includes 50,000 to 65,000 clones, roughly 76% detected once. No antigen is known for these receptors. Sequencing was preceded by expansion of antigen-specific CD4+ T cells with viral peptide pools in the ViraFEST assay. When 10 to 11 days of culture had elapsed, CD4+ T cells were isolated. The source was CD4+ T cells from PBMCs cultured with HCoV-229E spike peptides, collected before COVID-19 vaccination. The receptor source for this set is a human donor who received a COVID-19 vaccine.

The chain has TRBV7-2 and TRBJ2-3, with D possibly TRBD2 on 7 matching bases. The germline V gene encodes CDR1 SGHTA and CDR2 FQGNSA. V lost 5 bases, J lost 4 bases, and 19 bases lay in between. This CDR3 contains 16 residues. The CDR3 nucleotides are TGTGCCAGCAGCCCCGGCCAGGGGAGGGTGTCAGATACGCAGTATTTT. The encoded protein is CASSPGQGRVSDTQYF.

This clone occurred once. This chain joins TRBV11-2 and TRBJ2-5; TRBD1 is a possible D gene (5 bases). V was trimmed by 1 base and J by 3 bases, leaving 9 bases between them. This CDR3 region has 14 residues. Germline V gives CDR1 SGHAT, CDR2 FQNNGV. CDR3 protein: CASSLVLGEETQYF. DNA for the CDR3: TGTGCCAGCAGCTTAGTTTTAGGGGAAGAGACCCAGTACTTC.

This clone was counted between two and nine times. The CDR3 DNA sequence: TGTGCCAGCAGCTTGGCCCCGGGGGAAGGCTACAATGAGCAGTTCTTC. Protein sequence: CASSLAPGEGYNEQFF. The rearrangement joins TRBV5-8 to TRBJ2-1; a weak D match, TRBD2 (6 bases). Germline CDR1 and CDR2: SGHTS and YDEGEE. Trimming took 0 bases from V and 3 from J, leaving 13 bases between them. CDR3 length: 16 residues.

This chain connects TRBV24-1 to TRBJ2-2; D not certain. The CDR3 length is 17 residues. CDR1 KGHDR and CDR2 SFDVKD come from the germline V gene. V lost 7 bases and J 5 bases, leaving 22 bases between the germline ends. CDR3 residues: CATSDQGPPMGTGELFF. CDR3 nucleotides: TGTGCCACCAGCGATCAAGGACCCCCCATGGGAACCGGGGAGCTGTTTTTT.

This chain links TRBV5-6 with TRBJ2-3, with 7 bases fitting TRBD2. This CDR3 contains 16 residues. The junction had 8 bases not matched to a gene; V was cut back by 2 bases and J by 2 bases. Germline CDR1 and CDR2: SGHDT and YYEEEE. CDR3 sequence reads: CASSFTGGTYTDTQYF. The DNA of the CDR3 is TGTGCCAGCAGCTTTACGGGGGGAACTTACACAGATACGCAGTATTTT. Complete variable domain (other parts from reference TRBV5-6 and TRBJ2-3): DAGVTQSPTHLIKTRGQQVTLRCSPKSGHDTVSWYQQALGQGPQFIFQYYEEEERQRGNFPDRFSGHQFPNYSSELNVNALLLGDSALYLCASSFTGGTYTDTQYFGPGTRLTVL.

CDR3: CATRGVPGELFF. DNA for the CDR3: TGCGCCACCAGAGGGGTCCCCGGGGAGCTGTTTTTT. This chain links TRBV10-2 with TRBJ2-2, with D perhaps given as TRBD1 or TRBD2 (5 bases each). V was cut by 10 bases and J by 6 bases, with 12 bases left in between. The CDR3 is made up of 12 amino acids. CDR1 is WSHSY and CDR2 is SAAADI in the germline V gene.

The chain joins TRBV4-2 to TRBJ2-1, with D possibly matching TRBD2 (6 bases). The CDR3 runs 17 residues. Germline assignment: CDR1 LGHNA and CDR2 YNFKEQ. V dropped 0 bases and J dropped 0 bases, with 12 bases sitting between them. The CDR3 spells CASSQDQAGSSYNEQFF. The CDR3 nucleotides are TGTGCCAGCAGCCAAGATCAGGCGGGGAGCTCCTACAATGAGCAGTTCTTC.

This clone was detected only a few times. The CDR3 DNA is TGTGCCATCAACCCCTGGGATGAGCAGTTCTTC. Its protein product is CAINPWDEQFF. J is TRBJ2-1 and V is TRBV6-5; D remains unclear. This CDR3 comprises 11 residues. The V and J ends lost 10 bases and 8 bases respectively, with 12 bases between them. Germline CDR1 and CDR2: MNHEY and SVGAGI.

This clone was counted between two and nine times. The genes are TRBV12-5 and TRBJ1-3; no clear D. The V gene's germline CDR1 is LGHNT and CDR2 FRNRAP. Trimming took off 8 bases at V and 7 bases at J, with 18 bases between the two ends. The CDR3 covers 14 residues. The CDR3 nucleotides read TGTGCTAGTTGTCGTGGCGGTTTTTGGAACACCATATATTTT. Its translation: CASCRGGFWNTIYF.

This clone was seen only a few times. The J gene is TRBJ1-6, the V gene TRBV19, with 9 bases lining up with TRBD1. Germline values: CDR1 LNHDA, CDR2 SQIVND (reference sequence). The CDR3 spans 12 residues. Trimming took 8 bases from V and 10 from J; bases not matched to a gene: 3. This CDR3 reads CASGTGRSPLHF. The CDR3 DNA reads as TGTGCCAGTGGGACAGGGCGATCACCCCTCCACTTT.

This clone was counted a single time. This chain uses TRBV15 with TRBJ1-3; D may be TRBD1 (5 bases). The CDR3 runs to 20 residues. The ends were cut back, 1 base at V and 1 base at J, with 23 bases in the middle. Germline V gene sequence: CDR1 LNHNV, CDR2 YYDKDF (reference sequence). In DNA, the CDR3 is TGTGCCACCAGCAGAGTATCGGTAGTTTGGGGGGTTCGGTCTGGAAACACCATATATTTT. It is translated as CATSRVSVVWGVRSGNTIYF.

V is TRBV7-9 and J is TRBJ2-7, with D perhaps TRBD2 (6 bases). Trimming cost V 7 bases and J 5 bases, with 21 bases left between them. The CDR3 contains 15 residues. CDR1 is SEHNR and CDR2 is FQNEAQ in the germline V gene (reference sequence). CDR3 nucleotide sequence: TGTGCCAGCACCTTGGGAGGTCACAAAGGGGACGAGCAGTACGTC. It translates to CASTLGGHKGDEQYV.

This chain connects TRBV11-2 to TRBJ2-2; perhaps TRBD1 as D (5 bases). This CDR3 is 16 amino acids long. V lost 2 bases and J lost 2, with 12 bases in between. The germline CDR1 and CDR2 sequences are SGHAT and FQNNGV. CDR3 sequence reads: CASSLLGLKNTGELFF. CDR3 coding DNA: TGTGCCAGCAGCTTACTGGGGCTTAAAAACACCGGGGAGCTGTTTTTT. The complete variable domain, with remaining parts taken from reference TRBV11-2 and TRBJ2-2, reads EAGVAQSPRYKIIEKRQSVAFWCNPISGHATLYWYQQILGQGPKLLIQFQNNGVVDDSQLPKDRFSAERLKGVDSTLKIQPAKLEDSAVYLCASSLLGLKNTGELFFGEGSRLTVL.

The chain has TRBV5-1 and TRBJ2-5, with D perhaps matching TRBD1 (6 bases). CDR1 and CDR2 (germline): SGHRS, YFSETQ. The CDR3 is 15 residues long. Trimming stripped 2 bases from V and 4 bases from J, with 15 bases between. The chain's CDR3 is CASSFNYRVSETQYF. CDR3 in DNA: TGCGCCAGCAGCTTCAACTACAGGGTTTCAGAGACCCAGTACTTC.

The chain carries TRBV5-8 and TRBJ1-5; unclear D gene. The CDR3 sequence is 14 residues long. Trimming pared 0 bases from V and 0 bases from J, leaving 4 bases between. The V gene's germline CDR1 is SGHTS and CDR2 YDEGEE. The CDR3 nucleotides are TGTGCCAGCAGCTTGGGTCATAGCAATCAGCCCCAGCATTTT. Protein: CASSLGHSNQPQHF.

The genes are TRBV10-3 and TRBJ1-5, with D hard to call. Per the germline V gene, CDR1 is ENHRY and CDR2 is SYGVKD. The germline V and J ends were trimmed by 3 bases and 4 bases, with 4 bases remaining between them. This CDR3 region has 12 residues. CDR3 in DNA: TGTGCCATCAGTGACCCGAATCAGCCCCAGCATTTT. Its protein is CAISDPNQPQHF.